The clone carrying this T cell receptor (beta chain) turned up a few times. These data originate in a study of shared clonotypes between healthy human individuals. Naive CD8 cells comprised CD45RO-negative, CCR7-positively selected cells, excluding terminally differentiated effector memory CD45RA+ cells. The authors loaded about 0.2 ug DNA, about 30,000 T cell genomes, into sorted-subset replicate PCRs. TCRdb's copy holds only in-frame clones and misses some; the assay was immunoSEQ multiplex PCR. This sample has about 2 million clones, with 85% to 95% found just once. Trimming removed 6 bases from V and 10 bases from J, with 15 bases in between. The CDR3 consists of 12 residues. Germline CDR1 and CDR2: MNHNS and SASEGT.

The receptor comes from a man between 18 and 29 years old in good health. Source material: naive CD8+ T cells sorted from blood. The V call is TRBV6-1, the J call TRBJ1-1; D is unresolved. The CDR3 spells CASRRTWGGAFF. The CDR3 nucleotides are TGTGCCAGCAGGAGAACGTGGGGTGGAGCTTTCTTT.